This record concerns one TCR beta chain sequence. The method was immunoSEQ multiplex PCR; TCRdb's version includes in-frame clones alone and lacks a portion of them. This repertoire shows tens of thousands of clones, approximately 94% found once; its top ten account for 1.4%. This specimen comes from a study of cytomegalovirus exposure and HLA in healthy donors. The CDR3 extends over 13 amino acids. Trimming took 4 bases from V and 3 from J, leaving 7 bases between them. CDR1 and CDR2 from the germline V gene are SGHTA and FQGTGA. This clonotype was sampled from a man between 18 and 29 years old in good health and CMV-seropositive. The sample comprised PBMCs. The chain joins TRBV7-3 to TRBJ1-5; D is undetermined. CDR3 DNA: TGTGCCAGCAGCTCCGAGGTCAATCAGCCCCAGCATTTT. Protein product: CASSSEVNQPQHF.